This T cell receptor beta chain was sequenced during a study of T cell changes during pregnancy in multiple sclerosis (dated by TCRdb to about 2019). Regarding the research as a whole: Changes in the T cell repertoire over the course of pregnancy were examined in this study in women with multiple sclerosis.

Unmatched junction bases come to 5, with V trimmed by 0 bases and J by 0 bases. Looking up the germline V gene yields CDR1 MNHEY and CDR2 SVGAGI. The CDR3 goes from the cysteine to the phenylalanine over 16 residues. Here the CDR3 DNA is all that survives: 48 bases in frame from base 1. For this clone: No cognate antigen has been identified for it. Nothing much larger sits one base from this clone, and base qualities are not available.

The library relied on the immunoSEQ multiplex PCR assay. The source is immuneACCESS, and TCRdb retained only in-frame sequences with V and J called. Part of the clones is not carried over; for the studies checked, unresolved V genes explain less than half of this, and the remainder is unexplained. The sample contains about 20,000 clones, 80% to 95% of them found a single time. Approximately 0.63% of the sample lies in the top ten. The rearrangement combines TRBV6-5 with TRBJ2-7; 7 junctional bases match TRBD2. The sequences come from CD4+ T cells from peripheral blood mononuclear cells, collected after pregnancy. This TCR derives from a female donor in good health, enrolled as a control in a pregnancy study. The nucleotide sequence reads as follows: TGTGCCAGCAGTTACTCGAGCGGGGTTAGCTCCTACGAGCAGTACTTC. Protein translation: CASSYSSGVSSYEQYF.